One sample yielded the 25 T cell receptor beta chains listed below, sequenced in a study of cytomegalovirus exposure and HLA in healthy donors. The PCR had 60 Vbeta and 13 Jbeta primers. Sequenced by immunoSEQ multiplex PCR; TCRdb stores in-frame clones only, minus some. Of approximately 90,000 clones listed, approximately 80% are singletons. Sequenced input: PBMCs. The receptor source for this set is a man younger than 45 in good health and CMV-seronegative.

The chain employs TRBV19 and TRBJ2-1; a weak D match, TRBD1 (6 bases). Trimming removed 5 bases from V and 5 bases from J, with 16 bases in between. The CDR3 extends over 15 amino acids. Germline V gene sequence: CDR1 LNHDA, CDR2 SQIVND (reference sequence). In DNA form, the CDR3 reads TGTGCCAGTAGTGGCCGGACAGCTTTGGACAATGAGCAGTTCTTC. This gives the protein CASSGRTALDNEQFF.

This chain joins TRBV9 and TRBJ1-1; TRBD1 aligns across 10 bases. The CDR3 has 15 amino acids. Germline V gives CDR1 SGDLS, CDR2 YYNGEE. The J segment lost 3 bases and the V segment lost 4 bases, leaving 6 bases of the junction unmatched. In DNA form, the CDR3 reads TGTGCCAGCAGCCCTCGACAGGGGGCGTACACTGAAGCTTTCTTT. It is translated as CASSPRQGAYTEAFF.

The chain carries TRBV14 and TRBJ2-7; 8 bases are shared with TRBD2. The V gene's germline CDR1 is SGHDN and CDR2 FVKESK. With V trimmed by 0 bases and J by 7 bases, 8 bases remained unmatched. This CDR3 spans 15 amino acids. The CDR3, as DNA: TGTGCCAGCAGCCAAGATTCCCCCCGGGAGGGAGAGCAGTACTTC. This gives the protein CASSQDSPREGEQYF.

The DNA of the CDR3 is TGTGCCAGCAGCCAATCTCGGGGTCACCAGGAAAAACTGTTTTTT. Its translation is CASSQSRGHQEKLFF. The V gene is TRBV16, the J gene TRBJ1-4; D is uncertain. The CDR3 is made up of 15 amino acids. Germline V gene sequence: CDR1 KGHSY, CDR2 FQNENV. V dropped 0 bases and J dropped 8 bases, with 13 bases sitting between them.

This clone came up a few times. The CDR3 spells CASRSRTSEETQYF. DNA of the CDR3: TGTGCCAGCAGATCCCGAACTAGCGAAGAGACCCAGTACTTC. This sequence joins TRBV6-5 and TRBJ2-5; TRBD2 matches at 7 bases. The CDR3 totals 14 residues. In germline, CDR1 is MNHEY, CDR2 SVGAGI. The trim removed 6 bases at V and 3 bases at J, leaving 7 bases unmatched.

This clone turned up a few times. V and J are TRBV4-3 and TRBJ2-6; TRBD1 matches 10 bases. This CDR3 has 16 amino acids. The V gene's germline CDR1 is LGHNA and CDR2 YSLEER. V lost 4 bases and J lost 0; bases outside the gene matches: 0. The CDR3 is CASSRTGGSGANVLTF. The CDR3 DNA reads TGCGCCAGCAGCCGGACAGGGGGCTCTGGGGCCAACGTCCTGACTTTC.

The rearrangement uses TRBV19 and TRBJ1-2, with TRBD1 as a possible D gene (6 bases). The CDR3 spans 14 residues. In germline, CDR1 is LNHDA, CDR2 SQIVND (reference sequence). The V gene lost 3 bases and the J gene lost 2 bases, with 10 bases spanning the gap. The CDR3: CASSMDRLNYGYTF. The CDR3 DNA follows: TGTGCCAGTAGTATGGACAGACTAAACTATGGCTACACCTTC.

This rearrangement joins TRBV9 to TRBJ2-5; TRBD2 might be the D (6 bases). The DNA matches TRBJ2-7 better at its end, which makes the J call doubtful. The CDR3 contains 14 residues. Germline lookup yields CDR1 SGDLS and CDR2 YYNGEE. This CDR3 reads CASSVGGVGYEQYF. The CDR3 coding sequence is TGTGCCAGCAGCGTAGGGGGGGTGGGGTACGAGCAGTACTTC.

A note on this clone: One end of the junction varies from germline; a read error may be responsible. This rearrangement joins TRBV7-7 to TRBJ2-5; TRBD1 is a possible D gene (5 bases). The CDR3 spans 14 residues. Germline assignment: CDR1 SSHAT and CDR2 FNYEAQ (reference sequence). CDR3 in amino acids: CASSLGRGQETQYF. CDR3 DNA: TGTGCTAGCAGCTTAGGTAGGGGCCAAGAGACCCAGTACTTC.

DNA for the CDR3: TGTGCCAGCAGCGGCTGGACTAGCGGATACAATGAGCAGTTCTTC. Translation gives CASSGWTSGYNEQFF. The V call is TRBV9, the J call TRBJ2-1; 10 positions agree with TRBD2. J was trimmed by 4 bases and V by 3 bases; bases with no gene match: 4. CDR3 length: 15 amino acids. Germline CDR1 SGDLS, CDR2 YYNGEE. The entire variable domain, with the rest obtained from reference TRBV9 and TRBJ2-1, is as follows: DSGVTQTPKHLITATGQRVTLRCSPRSGDLSVYWYQQSLDQGLQFLIQYYNGEERAKGNILERFSAQQFPDLHSELNLSSLELGDSALYFCASSGWTSGYNEQFFGPGTRLTVL.

The chain uses TRBV5-1 and TRBJ1-2; TRBD1 matches at 11 bases. In germline, CDR1 is SGHRS, CDR2 YFSETQ. Trimming took 2 bases from V and 8 from J; bases not matched to a gene: 8. This CDR3 is built from 15 residues. The CDR3 is CASSFGAGQGVGYTF. The CDR3 coding sequence is TGCGCCAGCAGCTTCGGGGCGGGACAGGGGGTCGGCTACACCTTC.

The gene calls are TRBV5-1 and TRBJ2-1; possible D gene TRBD1, 5 bases. Germline lookup yields CDR1 SGHRS and CDR2 YFSETQ. The CDR3 is 14 residues long. V gave up 2 bases and J gave up 6 bases, with 12 bases separating them. Here the CDR3 reads CASSFWGSRNEQFF. Here the CDR3 DNA reads TGCGCCAGCAGCTTCTGGGGCAGCCGCAATGAGCAGTTCTTC.

Only one count was recorded for this clone. The chain is built from TRBV5-4 and TRBJ2-2; TRBD2 aligns across 15 bases. This CDR3 has 18 amino acids. CDR1 is SGHNT, CDR2 YYREEE, per germline (reference sequence). J was trimmed by 0 bases and V by 5 bases; bases with no gene match: 5. The CDR3 sequence: CASSKGLAGGANTGELFF. The CDR3 DNA follows: TGTGCCAGCAGTAAGGGACTAGCGGGAGGCGCGAACACCGGGGAGCTGTTTTTT. The whole variable domain, remainder taken from reference TRBV5-4 and TRBJ2-2, is ETGVTQSPTHLIKTRGQQVTLRCSSQSGHNTVSWYQQALGQGPQFIFQYYREEENGRGNFPPRFSGLQFPNYSSELNVNALELDDSALYLCASSKGLAGGANTGELFFGEGSRLTVL.

In this sample, this clone turned up a few times. J is TRBJ2-7 and V is TRBV5-5, with D hard to call. Germline assignment: CDR1 SGHKS and CDR2 YYEKEE (reference sequence). CDR3 length equals 15 residues. V gave up 2 bases and J gave up 1 base, with 13 bases separating them. CDR3 residues: CASSLATQNSYEQYF. The CDR3 DNA reads TGTGCCAGCAGCTTAGCCACACAGAATTCCTACGAGCAGTACTTC.

The table lists this clone with a few counts. The J gene is TRBJ2-3, the V gene TRBV5-5; TRBD2 is a possible D gene (6 bases). CDR1 and CDR2 from the germline V gene are SGHKS and YYEKEE (reference sequence). CDR3 length: 14 residues. Trimming removed 6 bases from V and 0 bases from J, with 11 bases in between. The CDR3: CASTWGGSTDTQYF. The CDR3 nucleotides are TGTGCCAGCACCTGGGGAGGTAGCACAGATACGCAGTATTTT.

The chain employs TRBV27 and TRBJ1-1; weak D call: TRBD1 (5 bases). This CDR3 comprises 15 residues. Trimming cost V 1 base and J 2 bases, with 11 bases left between them. Looked up from germline, CDR1 is MNHEY and CDR2 is SMNVEV (reference sequence). The CDR3 protein is CASSLWGRQNTEAFF. DNA for the CDR3: TGTGCCAGCAGTTTATGGGGGAGGCAAAACACTGAAGCTTTCTTT.

Comment on this clone: One end of the junction is discordant with germline, which a read error may explain. The rearrangement links TRBV7-9 to TRBJ1-4, with 10 bases matching TRBD1. In germline, CDR1 is SEHNR, CDR2 FQNEAQ (reference sequence). This CDR3 comprises 16 residues. For the CDR3, the DNA is TGTTCCAGCAGCTTAGGGGACAGGGGAATTAATGAAAAACTGTTTTTT. It codes for CSSSLGDRGINEKLFF.

CDR3 DNA: TGTGCCTGGACTAGCGGAGAGACCCAGTACTTC. This sequence encodes CAWTSGETQYF. This chain links TRBV30 with TRBJ2-5; 7 positions agree with TRBD2. In germline, CDR1 is GTSNPN, CDR2 SVGIG (reference sequence). Losses at the gene ends were 4 bases for V and 4 bases for J; bases not matched to a gene: 0. The CDR3 runs to 11 residues.

The genes are TRBV7-9 and TRBJ1-2, with 7 positions matching TRBD1. J was trimmed by 8 bases and V by 5 bases; bases with no gene match: 8. In germline, CDR1 is SEHNR, CDR2 FQNEAQ (reference sequence). The CDR3 spans 13 residues. Written as DNA, the CDR3 is TGTGCCAGCAGCCAAAGACAGGGCTACGGCTACACCTTC. This encodes CASSQRQGYGYTF. Together with reference TRBV7-9 and TRBJ1-2, the CDR3 gives the full variable domain: DTGVSQNPRHKITKRGQNVTFRCDPISEHNRLYWYRQTLGQGPEFLTYFQNEAQLEKSRLLSDRFSAERPKGSFSTLEIQRTEQGDSAMYLCASSQRQGYGYTFGSGTRLTVV.

The chain couples TRBV7-2 to TRBJ1-2; possible D gene TRBD1, 5 bases. CDR1 SGHTA and CDR2 FQGNSA come from the germline V gene. The CDR3 extends over 14 amino acids. Trimming cost V 7 bases and J 4 bases, with 16 bases left between them. In DNA form, the CDR3 reads TGTGCCAGCACCACACCTGGGGGGGGCTATGGCTACACCTTC. Its translation: CASTTPGGGYGYTF.

The J gene is TRBJ1-4, the V gene TRBV6-5; D not resolved. The V end was cut by 8 bases, the J end by 4 bases, with 8 bases between. Germline-derived CDR1 and CDR2 are MNHEY and SVGAGI. The CDR3 covers 12 residues. CDR3 DNA sequence: TGTGCCAGCCGGGGAAGTAATGAAAAACTGTTTTTT. This codes for CASRGSNEKLFF.

This chain joins TRBV7-2 and TRBJ2-1; D is unresolved. Between the trimmed V and J ends, which lost 2 bases and 7 bases, there was a span of 6 bases. This CDR3 has 12 amino acids. In germline, CDR1 is SGHTA, CDR2 FQGNSA. The CDR3 loop reads CASSLRVNEQFF. The CDR3 DNA is TGTGCCAGCAGCTTACGAGTTAATGAGCAGTTCTTC.

The rearrangement uses TRBV6-6 and TRBJ2-7; 11 nucleotides align to TRBD1. The V gene's germline CDR1 is MNHNY and CDR2 SVGAGI (reference sequence). J lost 5 bases, V lost 1 base, and 1 base had no gene match. This CDR3 spans 14 amino acids. DNA for the CDR3: TGTGCCAGCAGTTACTGGGGACAGGGGGACGAGCAGTACTTC. It is translated as CASSYWGQGDEQYF.

The chain employs TRBV6-6 and TRBJ1-1, with 8 bases matching TRBD1. Germline V gene data show CDR1 as MNHNY and CDR2 as SVGAGI (reference sequence). This CDR3 region has 14 residues. Trimming cost V 6 bases and J 5 bases; bases outside gene matches: 8. CDR3 in amino acids: CASSTDRVGTEAFF. CDR3 sequence (DNA): TGTGCCAGCAGCACGGACAGGGTGGGAACTGAAGCTTTCTTT.

As DNA, the CDR3 is TGCGCCAGCAGTGATCAGGGCACTTCCTACGAGCAGTACTTC. It encodes CASSDQGTSYEQYF. The rearrangement links TRBV10-2 to TRBJ2-7, with D maybe TRBD1 (5 bases). Germline loops: CDR1 WSHSY, CDR2 SAAADI. The CDR3 contains 14 residues. Trimming pared 3 bases from V and 1 base from J, leaving 10 bases between.